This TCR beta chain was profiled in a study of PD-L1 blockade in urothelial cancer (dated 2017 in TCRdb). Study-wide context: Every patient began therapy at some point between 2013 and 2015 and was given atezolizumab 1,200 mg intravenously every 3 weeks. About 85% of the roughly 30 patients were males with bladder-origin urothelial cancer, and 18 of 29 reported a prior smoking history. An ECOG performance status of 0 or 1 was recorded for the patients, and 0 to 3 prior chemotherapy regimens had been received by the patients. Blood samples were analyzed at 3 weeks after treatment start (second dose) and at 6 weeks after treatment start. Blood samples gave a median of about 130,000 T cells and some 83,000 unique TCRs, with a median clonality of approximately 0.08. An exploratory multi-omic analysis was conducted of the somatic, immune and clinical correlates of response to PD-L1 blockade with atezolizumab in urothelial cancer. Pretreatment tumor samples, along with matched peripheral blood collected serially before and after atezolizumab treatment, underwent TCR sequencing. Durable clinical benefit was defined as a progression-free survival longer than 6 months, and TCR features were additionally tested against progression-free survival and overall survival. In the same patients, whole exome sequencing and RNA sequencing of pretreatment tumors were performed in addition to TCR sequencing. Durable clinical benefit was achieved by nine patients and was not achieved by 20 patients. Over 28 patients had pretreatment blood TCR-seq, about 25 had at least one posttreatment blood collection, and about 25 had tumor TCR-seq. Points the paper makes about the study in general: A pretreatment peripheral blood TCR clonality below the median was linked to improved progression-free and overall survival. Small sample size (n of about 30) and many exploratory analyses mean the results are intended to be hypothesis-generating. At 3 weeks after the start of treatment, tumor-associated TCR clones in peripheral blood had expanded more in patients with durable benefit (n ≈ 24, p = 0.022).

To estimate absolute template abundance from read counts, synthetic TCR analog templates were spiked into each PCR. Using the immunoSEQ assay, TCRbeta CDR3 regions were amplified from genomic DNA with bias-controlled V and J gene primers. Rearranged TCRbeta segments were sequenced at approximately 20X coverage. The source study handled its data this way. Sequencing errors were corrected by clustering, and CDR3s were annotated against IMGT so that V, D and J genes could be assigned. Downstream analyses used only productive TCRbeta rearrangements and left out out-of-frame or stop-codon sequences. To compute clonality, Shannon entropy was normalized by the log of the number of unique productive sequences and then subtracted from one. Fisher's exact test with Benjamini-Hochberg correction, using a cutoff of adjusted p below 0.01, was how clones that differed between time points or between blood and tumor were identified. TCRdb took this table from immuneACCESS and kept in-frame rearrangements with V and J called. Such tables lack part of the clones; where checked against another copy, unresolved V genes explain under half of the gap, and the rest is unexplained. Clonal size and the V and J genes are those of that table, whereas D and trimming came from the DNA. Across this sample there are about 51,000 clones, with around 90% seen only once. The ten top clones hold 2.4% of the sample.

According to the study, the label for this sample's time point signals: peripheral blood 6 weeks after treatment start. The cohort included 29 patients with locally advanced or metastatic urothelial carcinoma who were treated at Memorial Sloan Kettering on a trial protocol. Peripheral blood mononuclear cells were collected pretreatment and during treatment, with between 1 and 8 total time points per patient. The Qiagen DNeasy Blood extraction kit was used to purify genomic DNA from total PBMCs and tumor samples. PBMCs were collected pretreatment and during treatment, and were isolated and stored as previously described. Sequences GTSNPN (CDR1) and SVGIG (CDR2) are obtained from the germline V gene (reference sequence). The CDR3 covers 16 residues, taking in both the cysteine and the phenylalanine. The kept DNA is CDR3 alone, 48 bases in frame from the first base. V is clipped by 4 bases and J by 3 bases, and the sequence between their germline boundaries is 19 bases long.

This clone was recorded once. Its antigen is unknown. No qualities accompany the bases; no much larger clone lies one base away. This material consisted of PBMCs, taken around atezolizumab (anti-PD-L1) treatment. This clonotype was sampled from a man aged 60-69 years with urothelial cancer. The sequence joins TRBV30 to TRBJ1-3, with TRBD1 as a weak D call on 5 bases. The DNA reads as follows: TGTGCCTGGACAAACCCCGGGGGACTGGATGGAAACACCATATATTTT. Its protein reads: CAWTNPGGLDGNTIYF.